This T cell receptor (beta chain) was recovered during a study of T cell repertoires in cytomegalovirus infection. About the study: Carrying CMV and the relevant HLA type showed in public TCR beta signatures. Broader study findings: People with CMV and the relevant HLA were identified by cumulative public TCR beta family frequency. It was HLA-C-restricted CMV-specific TCR beta clonotypes that dominated the response ex vivo.

From the reads, TCRdb called clonotypes with MiXCR, one entry per CDR3 protein. Of around 450,000 distinct CDR3 sequences listed, about 11% are singletons. On this clonotype itself: Its antigen is still unknown.

The CDR3 runs to 15 residues. Trimming left V 2 bases short and J 3 bases short, with 14 bases between. Germline V gives CDR1 DFQATT, CDR2 SNEGSKA (reference sequence). The chain links TRBV20-1 to TRBJ2-1; perhaps TRBD1 as D (6 bases). This TCR came from a human donor in good health (CMV status not recorded). Some clones in this sample may be carry-over from other donors' samples. The sequenced material came from PBMCs. The CDR3 DNA is TGCAGTGCTAGATCTCCGGGCAGGGGCTACAATGAGCAGTTCTTC. Its translation: CSARSPGRGYNEQFF.